This T cell receptor beta chain was documented in a study of blood T cell repertoires in COVID-19. The V end was cut by 2 bases, the J end by 0 bases, with 8 bases between. The germline V gene has CDR1 LGHDT and CDR2 YNNKEL (reference sequence). The CDR3 loop spans 15 amino acids. Among Cohort 3 donors, those recovered had two negative PCRs, clearance, or symptom resolution. Clones were read by immunoSEQ multiplex PCR, and TCRdb kept only the in-frame ones, dropping some. The sample has some 490,000 clones, 75% to 90% seen once. This clone showed up just a few times. Sequenced input: PBMCs or T cells enriched from blood (not recorded which). The V call is TRBV3-1 (or the pseudogene TRBV3-2), the J call TRBJ1-3; D gene ambiguous. The receptor's source is a woman aged 60-75 years who had recovered from COVID-19. CDR3 loop: CASSQSLSSGNTIYF. CDR3 nucleotide sequence: TGTGCCAGCAGCCAAAGTTTGAGCTCTGGAAACACCATATATTTT.